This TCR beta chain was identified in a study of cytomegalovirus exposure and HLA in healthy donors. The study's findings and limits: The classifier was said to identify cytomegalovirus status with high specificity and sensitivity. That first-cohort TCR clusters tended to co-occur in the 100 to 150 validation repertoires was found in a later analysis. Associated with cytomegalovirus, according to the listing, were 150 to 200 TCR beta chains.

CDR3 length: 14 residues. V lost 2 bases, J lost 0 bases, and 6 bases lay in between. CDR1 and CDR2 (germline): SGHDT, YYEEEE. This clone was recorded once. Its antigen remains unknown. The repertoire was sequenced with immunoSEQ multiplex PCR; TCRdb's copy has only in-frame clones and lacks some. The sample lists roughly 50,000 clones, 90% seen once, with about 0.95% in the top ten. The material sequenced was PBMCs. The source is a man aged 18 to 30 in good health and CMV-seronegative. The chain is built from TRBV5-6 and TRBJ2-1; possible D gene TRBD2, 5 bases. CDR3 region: CASSFGSSYNEQFF. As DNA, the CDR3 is TGTGCCAGCAGCTTTGGGAGCTCCTACAATGAGCAGTTCTTC.